This section outlines one T cell receptor (beta chain) sequence together with its context. No antigen is known for it. One end of the junction is discordant with germline, which a read error may explain. The data originate from a study of cytomegalovirus exposure and HLA in healthy donors (dated by TCRdb to 2016 to 2017). Looking at the study overall: In an earlier analysis of approximately 640 of the donors, roughly 300 Gb of sequence data and 100 million or so unique TCR beta sequences from about 180 million T cells were reported. An early release covering around 630 HLA-typed donors comprised approximately 300 gigabases of sequencing data and about 90 million unique TCR sequences. Among the roughly 400 genotyped donors, 81% belonged to the genetic ancestry cluster associated with self-reported Caucasian donors. The study aimed to test whether cataloging public T cell receptors could reveal signatures of past pathogen exposure. The study used immunosequencing to profile the T cell repertoires of 666 subjects and linked those repertoires to cytomegalovirus serostatus. In addition to the first cohort of 666 subjects, a separate validation cohort of some 120 different subjects was used. High-throughput TCR immunosequencing, statistical association of individual TCRs with disease status, and machine learning were combined to predict cytomegalovirus infection status. In a later analysis, previously published TCR beta repertoires from hundreds of donors were re-analyzed and high-resolution HLA genotyping was added so that TCR occurrence patterns could be studied. In the later analysis, no new phenotypic data were used to find candidate immune exposures; instead, reliance was placed on TCR beta sequences and their occurrence across donors. In an earlier analysis of about 590 of the donors, high-throughput TCR beta sequencing was used to judge whether each TCR beta V gene segment behaved as functional or pseudogenic. Donor age, sex, ethnicity and CMV serostatus were compiled alongside the repertoire data. A later genetic analysis used genome-wide SNP genotypes for about 60% of the roughly 700 donors, treating that subset as a discovery cohort. All discovery cohort repertoires had been generated using a single sequencing platform. HLA typing included class I and class II loci at four-digit resolution. The number of donors typed differed by locus, with roughly 620-630 for A, B, C, DRB1 and DQB1, roughly 520 for DQA1, 600 to 610 for DPA1, and 472 for DPB1. Several DR-DQ haplotypes were treated as single units for association and clustering because of strong linkage in the cohort. Across about 370 genotyped donors of the cohort, an average of about 250,000 unique TCR beta nucleotide sequences per donor were sequenced, and roughly a sixth of those sequences were non-productive. Here is what the overall study found, with its caveats: A cluster of highly shared sequence variants was judged likely to be a technical artifact of the sequencing pipeline. A total of roughly 160 TCR beta chains were listed by the study as associated with cytomegalovirus. Cytomegalovirus status was reported to be diagnosed by the classifier with high specificity and sensitivity in both the original and validation cohorts. Sequencing depth was assumed to be roughly uniform across donors in the presence/absence analyses, though that assumption may not hold. A later analysis reported that several top co-occurrence clusters appeared linked to parvovirus B19, influenza, CMV and Epstein-Barr virus. The 87-base-pair reads could not distinguish some IMGT-functional V segments, including TRBV6-2 and TRBV6-3, so those segments were excluded. In a later genetic analysis, fewer N-insertions in productive TCRs were reported among donors in an Asian-associated ancestry cluster than the approximately 710-donor mean. In an earlier analysis of under 600 of the donors, most TCR beta V segments were observed in productive rearrangements about 87% or about 30% of the time, broadly matching IMGT annotations. In a later analysis, most CMV-associated TCR beta chains were found to appear HLA-restricted, with HLA associations seemingly driven largely by CMV exposure. Because HLA typing was missing for some donors at each locus, association tests included only the typed subset. A further reported finding was that TCR beta sequences accurately predicted the HLA-A and HLA-B alleles for most subjects in the first cohort. Because counts were too low, around 17 rarely observed V segments, including chromosome 9 orphons, were left out of the earlier analysis of 587 of the donors. The authors suggested that the approach could potentially be extended to other disease states and immunological phenotypes. A later analysis associated 16,951 TCR beta sequences with specific HLA alleles at a false discovery rate of 0.05. Assigning TCR associations to individual alleles was difficult when HLA alleles, especially DR and DQ, strongly co-occurred. In a later analysis, HLA-associated TCR beta chains showed more clonal expansion and lower generation probabilities than non-associated chains that were equally common. A later analysis found that TCR association rates varied across HLA loci, with DRB1 alleles showing the most associated TCRs and HLA-C alleles the fewest. V-gene and J-gene trimming of TCR beta chains was associated with a missense DCLRE1C variant in a later genetic analysis, and the association was replicated in an independent cohort. While some public TCRs were present in many individuals, most TCR sequences turned up only very rarely across donors. In vitro tests confirmed that a few of the cytomegalovirus-associated TCR beta chains recognize cytomegalovirus antigens. Correlated functional status among segregating V segments might be attributable to linkage disequilibrium, but an unknown experimental factor could not be ruled out. The only immune exposure information available for the cohort was CMV serostatus. In this cohort, only TCR beta chains were sequenced, and detectable features were limited by the absence of alpha or paired-chain data.

The CDR1 and CDR2 encoded by the germline V gene (reference sequence) are LNHDA and SQIVND. Its CDR3 holds 15 amino acids, cysteine through phenylalanine. Here the CDR3 DNA is all that survives: 45 bases in frame from base 1. The cohort comprised fewer than 750 healthy bone marrow donors. At the time of sampling, every cohort member was nominally healthy, though immune exposures that went unrecorded were likely present. The donor was CMV seropositive and belonged to the group of 250 to 350 seropositive cohort members. A peripheral blood sample was provided by each donor, and peripheral blood mononuclear cells were used for TCR beta sequencing. The Qiagen DNeasy Blood Extraction Kit was used to extract genomic DNA from the blood cell samples. The library was made by the immunoSEQ multiplex PCR assay. The multiplex PCR relied on a mix of 60 forward primers for TCR Vbeta segments and 13 reverse primers for TCR Jbeta segments. Amplification of the CDR3 region of rearranged TCR beta genes was performed with a multiplex PCR assay on genomic DNA. The Illumina HiSeq System was used to sequence the amplified TCR beta libraries as 87-base-pair reads. Regarding the original processing steps: Across the 600 to 700 repertoires, a later analysis counted some 81 million unique TCR beta chains, roughly 11 million of which were shared by at least two donors. Raw reads were error-corrected and collapsed into unique sequences by a nearest-neighbor algorithm in which closely related sequences were merged to remove PCR and sequencing errors. CDR3 sequences were aligned to IMGT reference sequences to assign V, D and J gene segments. For a sequence to be retained, a match of at least six nucleotides to both a V gene segment and a J gene segment was required. Rearrangements were called productive when the CDR3 lacked stop codons and stayed in frame with V and J; all others were non-productive. CDR3 was defined by IMGT convention, running from the second conserved V-encoded cysteine to the conserved J-encoded phenylalanine. The earlier analysis of approximately 500 of the donors excluded sequences that lacked an unambiguous match to a single V gene segment. An earlier analysis of 500 to 600 of the donors classified V segments as functional when productive rearrangements were above 56.7% and as segregating when the standard deviation between donors was above 5%. A statistical classification framework was built for diagnosing cytomegalovirus status from the catalog of TCR beta chain sequences. In a later analysis, V and J genes were assigned by comparing TCR nucleotide sequences against IMGT/GENE-DB human TR gene sequences. A later analysis assigned CDR3 sequences and most-parsimonious VDJ recombination scenarios with the TCRdist pipeline. In a later analysis, each TCR beta chain was defined by its CDR3 amino acid sequence together with its V-gene family, and reads without a unique V-gene family were excluded. A later analysis removed 550 to 650 highly shared, low-generation-probability nucleotide sequences to deal with suspected cross-contamination and a sequencing artifact. In a later analysis, a clonal expansion index was calculated for each public chain from normalized within-repertoire ranks of inferred template counts. In a later analysis, generation probabilities were computed using a VDJ recombination model fitted to out-of-frame rearrangements, and the results were checked against IGoR. Hypergeometric tests were used in a later analysis to score TCR-TCR, TCR-HLA and TCR-CMV co-occurrence, with a repertoire-size bias correction applied to the TCR pairs. False discovery rates were estimated in a later analysis by permuting HLA or CMV assignments 20 times. A later analysis grouped co-occurring TCRs with DBSCAN, adding TCRdist sequence similarity when clustering within HLA-allele-positive subsets. Repertoires with fewer than 30,000 or more than 120,000 public chains, plus five repertoires with anomalous nucleotide sharing, were excluded from co-occurrence clustering. The table was pulled from immuneACCESS by TCRdb, which kept in-frame rearrangements only. Such tables lose some clones; where checked, under half of the loss comes from unresolved V genes, and the rest has no known cause. The DNA gave D and trimming, while V, J and clone size come from that table. In this sample the table shows 150,000 to 200,000 clones, around 85% of which occur a single time. The ten largest clonotypes hold 6.3% of the sample.

This receptor was obtained from a man aged 40-49 years in good health and CMV-seropositive. The sequenced sample consisted of PBMCs. The sequence is built from TRBV19 and TRBJ2-7, with TRBD2 identical over 8 junction bases. CDR3 protein: CASSTGGGPYYEQYF. The sequenced DNA is TGTGCCAGCAGTACCGGCGGGGGGCCTTACTACGAGCAGTACTTC.